The sequence of this TCR beta chain was determined in a study of shared clonotypes between healthy human individuals. The overall study: There were three CD4 naive, three CD4 memory, two CD8 naive and one CD8 memory plates per donor. The study's findings and limits: Compared with memory subsets, naive subsets generally had larger estimated richness.

Notes on this clone: What it recognizes is unknown.

CDR3 length equals 16 residues. Trimming cost V 2 bases and J 5 bases; bases outside gene matches: 11. In germline, CDR1 is MGHRA, CDR2 YSYEKL. Positively selected for CCR7, the CD45RO-negative cells used as naive CD8 cells excluded terminally differentiated effector memory CD45RA+ cells. The run depth of the assay was deep. Data came from immunoSEQ multiplex PCR; TCRdb stores just in-frame clones and leaves some out. The sample consists of roughly 1,800,000 clones, over 85% of them appearing once. This clonotype was sampled from a man younger than 35 in good health. Input material: naive CD8+ T cells sorted from blood. V usage is TRBV4-1 and J usage is TRBJ2-5; 7 nucleotides match TRBD2. CDR3: CASSQLPGLLRETQYF. CDR3 nucleotide sequence: TGCGCCAGCAGCCAATTACCGGGACTACTTAGGGAGACCCAGTACTTC.